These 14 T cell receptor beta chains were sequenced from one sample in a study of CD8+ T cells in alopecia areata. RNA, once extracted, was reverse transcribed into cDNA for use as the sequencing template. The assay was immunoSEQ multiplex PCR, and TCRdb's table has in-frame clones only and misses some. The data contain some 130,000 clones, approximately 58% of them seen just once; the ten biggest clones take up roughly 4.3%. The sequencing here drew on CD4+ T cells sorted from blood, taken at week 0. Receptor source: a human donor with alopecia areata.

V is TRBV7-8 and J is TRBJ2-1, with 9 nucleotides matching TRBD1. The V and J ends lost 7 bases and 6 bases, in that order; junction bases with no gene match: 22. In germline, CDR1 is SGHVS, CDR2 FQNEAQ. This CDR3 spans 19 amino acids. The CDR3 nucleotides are TGTGCCAGCACCCGACTCCCAACGAGGTCAGGGACAGGGTTCAATGAGCAGTTCTTC. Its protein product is CASTRLPTRSGTGFNEQFF.

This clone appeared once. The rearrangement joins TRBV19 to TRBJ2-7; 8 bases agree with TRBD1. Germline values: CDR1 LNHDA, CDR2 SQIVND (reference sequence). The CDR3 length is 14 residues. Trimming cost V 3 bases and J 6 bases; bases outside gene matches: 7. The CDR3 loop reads CASSMQQGAREQYF. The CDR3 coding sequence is TGTGCCAGTAGTATGCAGCAGGGGGCCCGCGAGCAGTACTTC.

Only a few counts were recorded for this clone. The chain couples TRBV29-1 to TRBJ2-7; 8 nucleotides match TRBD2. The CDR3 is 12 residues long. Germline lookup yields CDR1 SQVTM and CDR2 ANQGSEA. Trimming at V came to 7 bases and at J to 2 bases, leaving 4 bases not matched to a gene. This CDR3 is CSAGGATYEQYF. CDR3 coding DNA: TGCAGCGCGGGGGGGGCTACCTACGAGCAGTACTTC.

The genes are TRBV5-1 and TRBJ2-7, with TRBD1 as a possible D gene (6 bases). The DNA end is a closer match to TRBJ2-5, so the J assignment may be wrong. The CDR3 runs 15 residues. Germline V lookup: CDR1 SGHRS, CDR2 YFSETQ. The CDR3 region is CASSPRTVAQETQYF. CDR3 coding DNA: TGCGCCAGCAGCCCTCGGACAGTGGCCCAAGAGACCCAGTACTTC.

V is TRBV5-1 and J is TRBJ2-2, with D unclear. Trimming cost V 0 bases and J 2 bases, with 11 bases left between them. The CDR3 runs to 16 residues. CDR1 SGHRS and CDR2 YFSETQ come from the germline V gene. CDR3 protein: CASSLEGIDNTGELFF. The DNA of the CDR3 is TGCGCCAGCAGCTTGGAAGGGATCGATAACACCGGGGAGCTGTTTTTT.

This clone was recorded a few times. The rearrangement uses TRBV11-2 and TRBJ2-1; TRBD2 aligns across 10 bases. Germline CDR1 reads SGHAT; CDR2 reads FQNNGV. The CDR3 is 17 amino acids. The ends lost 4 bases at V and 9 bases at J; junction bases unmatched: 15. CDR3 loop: CASSSQPPSGRGGEQFF. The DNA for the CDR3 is TGTGCCAGCAGCTCCCAACCACCTAGCGGGAGAGGGGGTGAGCAGTTCTTC.

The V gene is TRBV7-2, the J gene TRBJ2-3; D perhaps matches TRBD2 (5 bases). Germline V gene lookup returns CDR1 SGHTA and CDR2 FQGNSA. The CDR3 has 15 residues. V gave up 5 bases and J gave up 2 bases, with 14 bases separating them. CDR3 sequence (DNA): TGTGCCAGCAGCCCTACCGGGGTAGACACAGATACGCAGTATTTT. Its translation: CASSPTGVDTDTQYF. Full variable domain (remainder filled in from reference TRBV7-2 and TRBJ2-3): GAGVSQSPSNKVTEKGKDVELRCDPISGHTALYWYRQSLGQGLEFLIYFQGNSAPDKSGLPSDRFSAERTGGSVSTLTIQRTQQEDSAVYLCASSPTGVDTDTQYFGPGTRLTVL.

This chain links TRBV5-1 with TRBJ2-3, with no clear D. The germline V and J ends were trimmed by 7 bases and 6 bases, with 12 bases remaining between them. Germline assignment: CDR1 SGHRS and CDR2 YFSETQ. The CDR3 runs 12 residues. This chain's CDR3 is CASRKEGDTQYF. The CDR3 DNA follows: TGCGCCAGCCGTAAAGAAGGGGATACGCAGTATTTT.

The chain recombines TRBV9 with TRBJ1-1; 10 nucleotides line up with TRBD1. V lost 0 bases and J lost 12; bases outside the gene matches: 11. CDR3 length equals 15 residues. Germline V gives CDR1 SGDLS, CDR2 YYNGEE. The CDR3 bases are TGTGCCAGCAGCGTAGTTAAAGGACAGGGGGGCGGACCTTTCTTT. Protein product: CASSVVKGQGGGPFF.

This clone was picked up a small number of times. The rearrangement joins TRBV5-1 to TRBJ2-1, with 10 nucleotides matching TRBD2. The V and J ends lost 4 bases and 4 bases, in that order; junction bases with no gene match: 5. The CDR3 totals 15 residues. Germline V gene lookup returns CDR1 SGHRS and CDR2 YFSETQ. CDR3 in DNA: TGCGCCAGCAGCCGGCTAGCGGGGGAGTACAATGAGCAGTTCTTC. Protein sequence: CASSRLAGEYNEQFF.

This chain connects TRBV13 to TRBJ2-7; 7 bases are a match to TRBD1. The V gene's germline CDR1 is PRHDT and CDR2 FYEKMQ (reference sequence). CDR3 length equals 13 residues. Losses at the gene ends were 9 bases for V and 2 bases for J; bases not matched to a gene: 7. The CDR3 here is CARGTDYPYEQYF. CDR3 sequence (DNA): TGTGCCAGGGGGACAGACTACCCCTACGAGCAGTACTTC.

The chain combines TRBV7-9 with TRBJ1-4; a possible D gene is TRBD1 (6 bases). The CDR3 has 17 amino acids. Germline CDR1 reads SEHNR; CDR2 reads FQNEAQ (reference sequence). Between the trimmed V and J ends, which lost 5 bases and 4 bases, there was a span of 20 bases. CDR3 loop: CASSQDFRGGFNEKLFF. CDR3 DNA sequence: TGTGCCAGCAGCCAGGACTTCCGTGGGGGCTTTAATGAAAAACTGTTTTTT.

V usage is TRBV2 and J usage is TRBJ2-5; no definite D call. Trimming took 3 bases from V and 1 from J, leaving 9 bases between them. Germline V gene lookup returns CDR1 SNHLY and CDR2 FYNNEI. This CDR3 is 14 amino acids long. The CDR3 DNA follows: TGTGCCAGCAGTGACCTGGGTTTCCAAGAGACCCAGTACTTC. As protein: CASSDLGFQETQYF.

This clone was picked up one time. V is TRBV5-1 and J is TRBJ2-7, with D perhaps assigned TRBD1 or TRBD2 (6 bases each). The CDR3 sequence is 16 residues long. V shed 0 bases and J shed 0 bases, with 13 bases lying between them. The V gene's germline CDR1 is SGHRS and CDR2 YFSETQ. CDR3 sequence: CASSLEGGSTSYEQYF. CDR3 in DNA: TGCGCCAGCAGCTTGGAAGGGGGGTCGACCTCCTACGAGCAGTACTTC.